These 28 T cell receptor beta chains were sequenced from one sample in a study of T cell repertoires in cytomegalovirus infection. No cognate antigen is known for these TCRs. TCRdb ran MiXCR on the reads and lists one entry per CDR3 protein. This table holds about 130,000 distinct CDR3 sequences, about 31% found once. The sample was CD8+ T cells from cultured PBMCs, taken from culture after CMV antigen stimulation. These receptors originate from a human donor in good health (CMV status not recorded). Some clones in this sample may be carry-over from other donors' samples.

The J gene is TRBJ2-7, the V gene TRBV5-6; D is undetermined. The germline gives CDR1 SGHDT, CDR2 YYEEEE. With 0 bases removed from V and 5 bases from J, the gap between germline ends came to 3 bases. This CDR3 is 11 amino acids long. CDR3 DNA: TGTGCCAGCAGCTTGGACGACGAGCAGTACTTC. It yields the protein CASSLDDEQYF.

This chain joins TRBV19 and TRBJ2-1, with 10 positions matching TRBD2. The germline V gene has CDR1 LNHDA and CDR2 SQIVND (reference sequence). The CDR3 has 14 amino acids. V dropped 7 bases and J dropped 6; count of bases not matched to a gene: 6. CDR3 sequence: CASTSASGGNEQFF. CDR3 nucleotide sequence: TGTGCCAGTACCTCGGCTAGCGGGGGCAATGAGCAGTTCTTC.

Many counts were recorded for this clonotype. V usage is TRBV6-1 and J usage is TRBJ1-4, with D uncertain. There are 12 residues in the CDR3. Germline CDR1 MNHNS, CDR2 SASEGT. With 4 bases removed from V and 4 bases from J, the gap between germline ends came to 4 bases. CDR3 nucleotide sequence: TGTGCCAGCAGTGTATTTAATGAAAAACTGTTTTTT. It encodes CASSVFNEKLFF.

This clonotype was seen once. The chain recombines TRBV5-3 with TRBJ1-6, with 8 bases matching TRBD1. TRBV5-3 is identified as an open reading frame with a role that is uncertain. J was trimmed by 8 bases and V by 8 bases; bases with no gene match: 9. The length of the CDR3 is 14 residues. Here the CDR3 DNA reads TGTGCCAGCAGCCGCCACAGGGGGGATTCACCCCTCCACTTT. Protein: CASSRHRGDSPLHF.

Here the CDR3 reads CASRGSNTGELFF. CDR3 DNA sequence: TGTGCCAGCAGAGGGTCGAACACCGGGGAGCTGTTTTTT. This rearrangement joins TRBV7-8 to TRBJ2-2; D is unresolved. Deletions cut 6 bases from V and 0 bases from J, with 5 bases between. This CDR3 has 13 residues. Germline V gene lookup returns CDR1 SGHVS and CDR2 FQNEAQ.

Many counts were recorded for this clonotype. The chain carries TRBV20-1 and TRBJ2-2, with D perhaps matching TRBD2 (5 bases). There are 15 residues in the CDR3. The germline V gene encodes CDR1 DFQATT and CDR2 SNEGSKA (reference sequence). The V end was cut by 2 bases, the J end by 7 bases, with 17 bases between. The CDR3 nucleotides are TGCAGTGCTAGAAAAGCCGGGATTAGCAACGGGGAGCTGTTTTTT. It encodes CSARKAGISNGELFF.

The V gene is TRBV27, the J gene TRBJ2-2; D not certain. This CDR3 contains 13 residues. Per germline, CDR1 MNHEY and CDR2 SMNVEV (reference sequence). Trimming cost V 6 bases and J 4 bases, with 9 bases left between them. CDR3 DNA: TGTGCCAGCAGCCGGGCCTTCACCGGGGAGCTGTTTTTT. This encodes CASSRAFTGELFF.

The V gene is TRBV11-2, the J gene TRBJ2-3; 10 nucleotides match TRBD2. Germline V gives CDR1 SGHAT, CDR2 FQNNGV. The CDR3 loop spans 19 amino acids. V shed 2 bases and J 0 bases; nucleotides not matched to a gene: 11. The CDR3: CASSLWPVTSGASTDTQYF. CDR3 in DNA: TGTGCCAGCAGCTTATGGCCAGTTACTAGCGGGGCTAGCACAGATACGCAGTATTTT. Full variable domain (missing parts from reference TRBV11-2 and TRBJ2-3): EAGVAQSPRYKIIEKRQSVAFWCNPISGHATLYWYQQILGQGPKLLIQFQNNGVVDDSQLPKDRFSAERLKGVDSTLKIQPAKLEDSAVYLCASSLWPVTSGASTDTQYFGPGTRLTVL.

The chain uses TRBV7-6 and TRBJ1-2; 7 bases agree with TRBD1. The CDR3 extends over 16 amino acids. With V trimmed by 5 bases and J by 6 bases, 15 bases remained unmatched. Germline loops: CDR1 SGHVS, CDR2 FNYEAQ. In nucleotides, the CDR3 is TGTGCCAGCAGCGAGACCACAGGGGCGGCGGTGGATGGCTACACCTTC. Translation: CASSETTGAAVDGYTF.

The chain is built from TRBV28 and TRBJ2-1; the D is unclear. This CDR3 spans 10 amino acids. Germline CDR1 MDHEN, CDR2 SYDVKM. Trimming removed 5 bases at V and 8 bases at J, with 4 bases between. In nucleotides, the CDR3 is TGTGCCAGCAGTGCTTATGAGCAGTTCTTC. The encoded protein is CASSAYEQFF.

This clonotype was picked up many times. The chain couples TRBV13 to TRBJ2-7; TRBD1 is a possible D gene (6 bases). Germline CDR1 PRHDT, CDR2 FYEKMQ (reference sequence). V was cut by 4 bases and J by 4 bases, with 11 bases left in between. The CDR3 covers 13 residues. The CDR3: CASSSDSDYEQYF. As DNA, the CDR3 is TGTGCCAGCAGCTCGGACAGTGATTACGAGCAGTACTTC.

V and J are TRBV13 and TRBJ1-1; D is ambiguous. From germline, CDR1 is PRHDT and CDR2 FYEKMQ (reference sequence). The V end was cut by 2 bases, the J end by 0 bases, with 4 bases between. CDR3 size: 13 residues. CDR3 residues: CASSLNVNTEAFF. The CDR3 DNA reads as TGTGCCAGCAGCTTAAACGTGAACACTGAAGCTTTCTTT.

A few counts support this clonotype. V usage is TRBV27 and J usage is TRBJ2-3; TRBD2 aligns across 7 bases. With 2 bases clipped from V and 6 bases from J, the junction kept 8 bases outside the gene matches. This CDR3 has 15 amino acids. CDR1 and CDR2 from the germline V gene are MNHEY and SMNVEV (reference sequence). CDR3 DNA sequence: TGTGCCAGCAGTTTACGCAGGCCCGGGGGGGATACGCAGTATTTT. This gives the protein CASSLRRPGGDTQYF.

This clonotype was detected ten times or more. The chain has TRBV27 and TRBJ2-7, with D unclear. The V end lost 0 bases, the J end lost 5 bases, and 8 bases lay between the germline ends. CDR1 is MNHEY and CDR2 is SMNVEV in the germline V gene (reference sequence). The CDR3 totals 13 residues. This CDR3 is CASSLSHRNEQYF. CDR3 nucleotides: TGTGCCAGCAGTTTATCCCACCGGAACGAGCAGTACTTC.

The rearrangement joins TRBV19 to TRBJ1-1, with D hard to call. The CDR3 totals 12 residues. V was shortened by 6 bases and J by 1 base, with 6 bases between the two germline ends. Germline loops: CDR1 LNHDA, CDR2 SQIVND (reference sequence). The CDR3 nucleotides are TGTGCCAGTAGAATGGGGAACACTGAAGCTTTCTTT. Translating gives CASRMGNTEAFF.

The CDR3 DNA reads TGTGCCAGCAGGTATGGTGTATCAGAGCAGTTCTTC. Amino acids: CASRYGVSEQFF. This rearrangement joins TRBV6-1 to TRBJ2-1; unclear D gene. Germline V gives CDR1 MNHNS, CDR2 SASEGT. Trimming cost V 6 bases and J 10 bases, with 13 bases left between them. The CDR3 covers 12 residues.

This clonotype was counted ten times or more. DNA for the CDR3: TGCGCCAGCAGCCTATCCGGACCCACTGAAGCTTTCTTT. Its translation: CASSLSGPTEAFF. V is TRBV4-1 and J is TRBJ1-1; D ambiguous. Germline CDR1 MGHRA, CDR2 YSYEKL. The CDR3 length is 13 residues. Trimming left V 4 bases short and J 4 bases short, with 10 bases between.

The rearrangement links TRBV6-5 to TRBJ2-5; TRBD1 matches 7 bases. Germline CDR1 and CDR2: MNHEY and SVGAGI. The CDR3 totals 16 residues. J gave up 5 bases and V 7 bases, and 16 bases lay outside the gene matches. The CDR3 bases are TGTGCCAGCATGATTTCCGCAGGGGGTCTGAGGGAGACCCAGTACTTC. Protein: CASMISAGGLRETQYF.

The rearrangement uses TRBV5-1 and TRBJ2-5; D is uncertain. From germline, CDR1 is SGHRS and CDR2 YFSETQ. The CDR3 length is 13 residues. Trimming left V 5 bases short and J 0 bases short, with 8 bases between. The CDR3 DNA reads TGCGCCAGCAGGGCAGTTAACCAAGAGACCCAGTACTTC. Translated: CASRAVNQETQYF.

This chain joins TRBV24-1 and TRBJ2-1; D may match TRBD1 or TRBD2 (5 bases each). Germline CDR1 reads KGHDR; CDR2 reads SFDVKD. The CDR3 runs to 13 residues. V was trimmed by 4 bases and J by 6 bases, leaving 9 bases between them. In DNA form, the CDR3 reads TGTGCCACCAGTGAGGGACCGCCCAATGAGCAGTTCTTC. Its protein product is CATSEGPPNEQFF.

The J gene is TRBJ1-6, the V gene TRBV7-2, with D hard to call. V lost 5 bases, J lost 6 bases, and 14 bases lay in between. This CDR3 has 15 residues. Germline V gene sequence: CDR1 SGHTA, CDR2 FQGNSA. The DNA for the CDR3 is TGTGCCAGCAGCACGAGGGCGGTAGTTAATTCACCCCTCCACTTT. Its protein product is CASSTRAVVNSPLHF.

This clonotype has just a few counts. The gene calls are TRBV11-2 and TRBJ2-2; D not certain. V lost 5 bases and J lost 3, with 16 bases in between. There are 16 residues in the CDR3. Germline CDR1 is SGHAT and CDR2 is FQNNGV. The CDR3 loop is CASSPPDLLYTGELFF. The CDR3 DNA follows: TGTGCCAGCAGCCCCCCGGACCTCCTTTACACCGGGGAGCTGTTTTTT.

This clonotype has more than one count but fewer than ten. The rearrangement joins TRBV12-5 to TRBJ2-1; possible D gene TRBD2, 6 bases. Germline CDR1 and CDR2: LGHNT and FRNRAP. The CDR3 has 16 amino acids. V was cut by 7 bases and J by 8 bases, with 24 bases left in between. The CDR3: CASAPLAEAGLDEQFF. Written as DNA, the CDR3 is TGTGCTAGTGCCCCTTTGGCGGAAGCGGGCCTCGATGAGCAGTTCTTC.

The rearrangement uses TRBV4-1 and TRBJ2-7; D gene unclear. The CDR3 sequence is 14 residues long. The V and J ends lost 1 base and 3 bases respectively, with 10 bases between them. Germline CDR1 and CDR2: MGHRA and YSYEKL. The CDR3 here is CASSQVLGLYEQYF. The DNA for the CDR3 is TGCGCCAGCAGCCAAGTTTTGGGCCTCTACGAGCAGTACTTC.

This clonotype has more than one count but fewer than ten. The V call is TRBV18, the J call TRBJ2-7; D assignment may be TRBD1 or TRBD2 (5 bases each). The CDR3 length is 13 residues. V was clipped by 2 bases and J by 4 bases, with 9 bases between them. Germline loops: CDR1 KGHSH, CDR2 LQKENI. The DNA for the CDR3 is TGTGCCAGCTCACCAATGAGGGGATACGAGCAGTACTTC. This codes for CASSPMRGYEQYF.

The chain employs TRBV2 and TRBJ2-7; D call uncertain. Looked up from germline, CDR1 is SNHLY and CDR2 is FYNNEI. The V gene lost 0 bases and the J gene lost 1 base, with 10 bases spanning the gap. The CDR3 covers 15 residues. The CDR3: CASSEAQFFSYEQYF. The CDR3 nucleotides read TGTGCCAGCAGTGAAGCACAGTTTTTTTCCTACGAGCAGTACTTC.

The V gene is TRBV2, the J gene TRBJ2-7; D might be TRBD1 or TRBD2, each matching 5 bases. V was pared by 2 bases and J by 4 bases, with 12 bases between. The germline gives CDR1 SNHLY, CDR2 FYNNEI. There are 14 residues in the CDR3. Here the CDR3 reads CASSEMGTEYEQYF. CDR3 nucleotides: TGTGCCAGCAGTGAAATGGGGACGGAATACGAGCAGTACTTC.

This clonotype was found a few times. This chain joins TRBV28 and TRBJ2-1; 14 positions match TRBD2. Germline V gene lookup returns CDR1 MDHEN and CDR2 SYDVKM. This CDR3 has 15 amino acids. V shed 6 bases, J shed 9 bases, and the junction held 7 bases outside the gene matches. CDR3 in amino acids: CASRPTSGGATEQFF. As DNA, the CDR3 is TGTGCCAGCAGACCGACTAGCGGGGGGGCCACTGAGCAGTTCTTC.